This is a list of T cell receptor beta chains from one sample in a study. Each CDR3 protein gets one entry after TCRdb re-called the RT-PCR reads with MiXCR. Of about 680,000 distinct CDR3 sequences listed, 14% are singletons. Source material: memory CD4+ T cells from blood. These receptors all stem from a female donor in good health, serving as a healthy control. The CDR3 runs from the conserved cysteine through the conserved F or W. A D gene is named only where the DNA matches it firmly. Some rows have no size entry. The others give once, few or many, or a class for an expanded clone.

V: TRBV20-1
D: .
length: 15
size: many
J: TRBJ2-7
DNA: TGCAGTGCTAGAGTCCCGGGACGGAGCTCCTACGAGCAGTACTTC
CDR3: CSARVPGRSSYEQYF

V: TRBV5-1
D: .
length: 14
size: many
J: TRBJ2-2
DNA: TGCGCCAGCAGCATGACAGGGAACACCGGGGAGCTGTTTTTT
CDR3: CASSMTGNTGELFF

V: TRBV3-1
D: .
length: 14
size: once
J: TRBJ2-2
DNA: TGTGCCAGCGGGGACCCCGTAAACACCGGGGAGCTGTTTTTT
CDR3: CASGDPVNTGELFF

V: TRBV5-1
D: .
length: 17
size: .
J: TRBJ2-2
DNA: TGCGCCAGCAGCTTGTGGGCTGGGCGAACGAACACCGGGGAGCTGTTTTTT
CDR3: CASSLWAGRTNTGELFF

V: TRBV5-1
D: TRBD2
length: 14
size: few
J: TRBJ2-3
DNA: TGCGCCAGCAGCACAGCGGGAGGGGAAGATACGCAGTATTTT
CDR3: CASSTAGGEDTQYF

V: TRBV27
D: .
length: 17
size: .
J: TRBJ1-5
DNA: TGTGCCAGCAGTTTATACCCAGTTCCGGGGGGGAATCAGCCCCAGCATTTT
CDR3: CASSLYPVPGGNQPQHF

V: TRBV20-1
D: .
length: 14
size: few
J: TRBJ1-1
DNA: TGCAGTGCTAGCAGGCAGAACATGAACACTGAAGCTTTCTTT
CDR3: CSASRQNMNTEAFF

V: TRBV7-2
D: .
length: 13
size: many
J: TRBJ2-5
DNA: TGTGCCAGCAGCTTTGTTGGTAGGGAGACCCAGTACTTC
CDR3: CASSFVGRETQYF

V: TRBV6-6
D: .
length: 13
size: many
J: TRBJ2-1
DNA: TGTGCCAGCAGTTACCCCTCGACAGACGAGCAGTTCTTC
CDR3: CASSYPSTDEQFF

V: TRBV6-2/TRBV6-3
D: .
length: 15
size: many
J: TRBJ2-5
DNA: TGTGCCAGCAGTTACGGCGGGACGTACCAAGAGACCCAGTACTTC
CDR3: CASSYGGTYQETQYF